This T cell receptor beta chain is from a study of blood T cell repertoires in COVID-19. Study summary: COVID-19 samples collected from the United States, Italy and Spain covered acute and convalescent phases. Nucleic acid was either cDNA or gDNA, and it came from T cells, B-cell-depleted T cells, or PBMCs.

Original methodology: Reference gene primer amplification gave estimated nucleated cell counts. TCRdb's copy holds only in-frame clones and misses some; the assay was immunoSEQ multiplex PCR. The V and J calls and the clone size are those of that table, but D and trimming were determined from the DNA. The table shows approximately 300,000 clones, with about four fifths occurring only once. The Seattle patients, enrolled during active infection, were followed longitudinally. Germline V gene data show CDR1 as MDHEN and CDR2 as SYDVKM. Trimming shortened V by 5 bases and J by 0 bases, and 16 bases separated the two germline ends. This CDR3 is built from 16 residues.

The sample comprised peripheral blood. The rearrangement links TRBV28 to TRBJ2-5; a weak D match, TRBD2 (6 bases). The receptor's source is a person in their 70s with COVID-19, enrolled during active disease. Written as DNA, the CDR3 is TGTGCCAGCAGTCAAATTCGGCGGGAATACCAAGAGACCCAGTACTTC. It yields the protein CASSQIRREYQETQYF.